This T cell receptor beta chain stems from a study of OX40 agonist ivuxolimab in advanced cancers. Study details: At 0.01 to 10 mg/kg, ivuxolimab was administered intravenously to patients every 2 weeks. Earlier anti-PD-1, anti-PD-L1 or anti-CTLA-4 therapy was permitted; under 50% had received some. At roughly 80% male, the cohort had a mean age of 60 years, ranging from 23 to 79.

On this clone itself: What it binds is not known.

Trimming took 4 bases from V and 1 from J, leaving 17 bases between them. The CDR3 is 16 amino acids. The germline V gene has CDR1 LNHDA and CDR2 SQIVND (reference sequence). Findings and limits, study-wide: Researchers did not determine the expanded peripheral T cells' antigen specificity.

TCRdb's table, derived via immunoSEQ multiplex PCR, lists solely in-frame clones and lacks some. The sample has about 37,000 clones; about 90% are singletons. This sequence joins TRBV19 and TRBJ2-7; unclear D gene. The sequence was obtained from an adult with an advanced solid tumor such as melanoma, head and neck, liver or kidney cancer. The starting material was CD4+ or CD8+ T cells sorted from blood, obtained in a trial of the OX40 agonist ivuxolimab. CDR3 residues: CASSNEQTLPSYEQYF. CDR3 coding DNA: TGTGCCAGTAGTAATGAACAGACCCTACCTTCCTACGAGCAGTACTTC.